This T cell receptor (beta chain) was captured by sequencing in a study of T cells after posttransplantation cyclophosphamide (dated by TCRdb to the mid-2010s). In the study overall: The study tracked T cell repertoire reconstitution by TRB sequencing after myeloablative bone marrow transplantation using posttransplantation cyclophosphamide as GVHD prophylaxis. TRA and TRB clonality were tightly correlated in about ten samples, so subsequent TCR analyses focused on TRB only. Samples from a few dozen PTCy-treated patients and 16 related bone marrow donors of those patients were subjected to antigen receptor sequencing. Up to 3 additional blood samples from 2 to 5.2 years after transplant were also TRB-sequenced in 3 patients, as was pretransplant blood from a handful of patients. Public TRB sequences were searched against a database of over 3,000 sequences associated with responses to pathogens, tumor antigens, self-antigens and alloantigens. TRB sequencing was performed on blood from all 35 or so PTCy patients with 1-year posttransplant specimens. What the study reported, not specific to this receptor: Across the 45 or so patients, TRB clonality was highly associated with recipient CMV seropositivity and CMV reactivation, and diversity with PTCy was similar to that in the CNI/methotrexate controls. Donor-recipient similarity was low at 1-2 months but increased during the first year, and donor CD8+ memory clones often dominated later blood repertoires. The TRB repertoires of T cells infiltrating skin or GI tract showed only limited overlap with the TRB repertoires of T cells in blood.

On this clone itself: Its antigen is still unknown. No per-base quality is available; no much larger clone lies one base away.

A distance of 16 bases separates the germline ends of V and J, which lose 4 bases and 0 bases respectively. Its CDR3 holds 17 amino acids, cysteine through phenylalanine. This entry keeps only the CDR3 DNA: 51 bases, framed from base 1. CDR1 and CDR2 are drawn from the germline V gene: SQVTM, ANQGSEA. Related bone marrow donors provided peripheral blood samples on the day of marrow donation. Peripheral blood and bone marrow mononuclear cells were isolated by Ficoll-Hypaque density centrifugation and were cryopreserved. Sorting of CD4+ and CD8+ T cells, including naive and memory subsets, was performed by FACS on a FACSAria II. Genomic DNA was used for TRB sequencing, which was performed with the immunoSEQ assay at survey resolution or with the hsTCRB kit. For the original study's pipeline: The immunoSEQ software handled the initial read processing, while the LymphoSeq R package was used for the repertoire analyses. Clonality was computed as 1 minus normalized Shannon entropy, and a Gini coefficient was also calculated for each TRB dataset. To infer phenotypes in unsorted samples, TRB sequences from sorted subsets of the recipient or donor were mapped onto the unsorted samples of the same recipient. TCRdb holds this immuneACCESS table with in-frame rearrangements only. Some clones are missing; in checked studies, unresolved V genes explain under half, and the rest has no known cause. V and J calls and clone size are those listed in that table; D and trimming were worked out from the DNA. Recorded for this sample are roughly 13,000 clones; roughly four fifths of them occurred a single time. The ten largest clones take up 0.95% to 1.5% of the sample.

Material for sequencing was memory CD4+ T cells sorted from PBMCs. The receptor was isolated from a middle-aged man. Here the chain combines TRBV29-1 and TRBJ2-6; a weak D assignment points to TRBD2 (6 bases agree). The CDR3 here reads CSVVGKGGISGANVLTF. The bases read TGCAGCGTTGTGGGGAAGGGCGGGATCTCTGGGGCCAACGTCCTGACTTTC.